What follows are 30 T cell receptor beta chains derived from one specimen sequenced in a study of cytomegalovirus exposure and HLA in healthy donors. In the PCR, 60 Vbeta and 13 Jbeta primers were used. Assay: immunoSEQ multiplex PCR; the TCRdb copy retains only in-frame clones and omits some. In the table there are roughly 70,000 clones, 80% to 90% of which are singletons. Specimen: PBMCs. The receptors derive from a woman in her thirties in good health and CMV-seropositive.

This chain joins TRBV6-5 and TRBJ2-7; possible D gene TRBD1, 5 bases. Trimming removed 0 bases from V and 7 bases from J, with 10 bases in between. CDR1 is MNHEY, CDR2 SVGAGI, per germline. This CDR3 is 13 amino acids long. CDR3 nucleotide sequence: TGTGCCAGCAGTTACTCCAGGGTGGGAGAGCAGTACTTC. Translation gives CASSYSRVGEQYF.

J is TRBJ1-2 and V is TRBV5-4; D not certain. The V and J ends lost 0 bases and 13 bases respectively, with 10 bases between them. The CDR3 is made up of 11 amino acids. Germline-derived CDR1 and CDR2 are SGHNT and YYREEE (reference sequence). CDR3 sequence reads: CASSLEQVSTF. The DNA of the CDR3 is TGTGCCAGCAGCTTGGAGCAGGTTAGCACCTTC.

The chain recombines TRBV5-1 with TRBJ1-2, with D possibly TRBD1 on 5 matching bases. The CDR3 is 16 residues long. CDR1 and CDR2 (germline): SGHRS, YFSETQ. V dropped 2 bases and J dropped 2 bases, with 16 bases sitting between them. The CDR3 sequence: CASSFRDRLGNYGYTF. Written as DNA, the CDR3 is TGCGCCAGCAGCTTTCGAGACAGATTAGGAAACTATGGCTACACCTTC. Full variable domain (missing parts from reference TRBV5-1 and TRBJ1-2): KAGVTQTPRYLIKTRGQQVTLSCSPISGHRSVSWYQQTPGQGLQFLFEYFSETQRNKGNFPGRFSGRQFSNSRSEMNVSTLELGDSALYLCASSFRDRLGNYGYTFGSGTRLTVV.

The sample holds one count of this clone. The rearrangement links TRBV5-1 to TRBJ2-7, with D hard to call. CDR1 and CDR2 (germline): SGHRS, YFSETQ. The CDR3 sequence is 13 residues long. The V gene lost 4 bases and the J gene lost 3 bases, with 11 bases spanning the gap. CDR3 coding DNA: TGCGCCAGCAGCCCAGGTCCATTCTACGAGCAGTACTTC. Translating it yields CASSPGPFYEQYF.

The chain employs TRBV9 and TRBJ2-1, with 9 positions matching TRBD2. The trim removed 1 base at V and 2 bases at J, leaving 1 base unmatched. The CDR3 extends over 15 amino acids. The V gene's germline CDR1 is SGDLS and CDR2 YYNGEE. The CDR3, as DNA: TGTGCCAGCAGCGTAAGCGGGAGGCCCTACAATGAGCAGTTCTTC. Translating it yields CASSVSGRPYNEQFF.

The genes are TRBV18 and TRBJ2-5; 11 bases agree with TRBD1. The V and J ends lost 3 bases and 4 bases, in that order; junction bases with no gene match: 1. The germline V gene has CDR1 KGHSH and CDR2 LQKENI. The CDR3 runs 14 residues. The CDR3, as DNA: TGTGCCAGCTCACCGGGGACAGGGGGAGAGACCCAGTACTTC. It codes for CASSPGTGGETQYF.

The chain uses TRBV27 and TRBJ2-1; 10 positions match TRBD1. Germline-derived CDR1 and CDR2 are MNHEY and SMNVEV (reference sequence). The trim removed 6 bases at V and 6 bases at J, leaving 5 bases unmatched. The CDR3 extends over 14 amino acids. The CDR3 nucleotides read TGTGCCAGCAGGCCGGGACAGGGGTTCAATGAGCAGTTCTTC. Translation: CASRPGQGFNEQFF.

The CDR3 sequence: CAISEVQRGGDNEQFF. The CDR3 bases are TGTGCCATCAGTGAAGTCCAGCGGGGGGGGGACAATGAGCAGTTCTTC. This chain joins TRBV10-3 and TRBJ2-1; 10 positions agree with TRBD2. The CDR3 loop spans 16 amino acids. Germline lookup yields CDR1 ENHRY and CDR2 SYGVKD. V lost 3 bases, J lost 5 bases, and 7 bases stayed unmatched.

DNA for the CDR3: TGTGCCAGCAGACAAGCTACTAGCGGACCCTACGAGCAGTACTTC. Translation: CASRQATSGPYEQYF. The chain is built from TRBV11-2 and TRBJ2-7, with 8 bases that match TRBD2. The germline V gene encodes CDR1 SGHAT and CDR2 FQNNGV. The V segment lost 6 bases and the J segment 2 bases; nucleotides outside the gene matches: 9. The CDR3 spans 15 residues.

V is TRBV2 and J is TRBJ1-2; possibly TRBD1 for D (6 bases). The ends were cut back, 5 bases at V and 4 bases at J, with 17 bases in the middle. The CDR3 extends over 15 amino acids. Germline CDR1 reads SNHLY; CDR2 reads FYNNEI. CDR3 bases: TGTGCCAGCAGTACCAGACAGGCGGGGGGCTATGGCTACACCTTC. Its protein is CASSTRQAGGYGYTF. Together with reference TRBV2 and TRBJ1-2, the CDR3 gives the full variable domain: EPEVTQTPSHQVTQMGQEVILRCVPISNHLYFYWYRQILGQKVEFLVSFYNNEISEKSEIFDDQFSVERPDGSNFTLKIRSTKLEDSAMYFCASSTRQAGGYGYTFGSGTRLTVV.

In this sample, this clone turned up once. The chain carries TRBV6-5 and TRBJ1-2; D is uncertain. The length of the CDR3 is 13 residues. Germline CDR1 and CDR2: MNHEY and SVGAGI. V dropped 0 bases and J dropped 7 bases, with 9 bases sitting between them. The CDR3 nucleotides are TGTGCCAGCAGTTACTCGCAGGCCTTTGGCTACACCTTC. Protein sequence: CASSYSQAFGYTF.

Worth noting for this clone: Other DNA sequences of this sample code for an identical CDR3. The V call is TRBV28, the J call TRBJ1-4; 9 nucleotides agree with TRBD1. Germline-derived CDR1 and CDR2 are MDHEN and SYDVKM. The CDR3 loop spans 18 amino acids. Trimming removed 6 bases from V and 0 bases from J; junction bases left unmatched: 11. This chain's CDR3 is CASRPAGTGWSTNEKLFF. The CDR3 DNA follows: TGTGCCAGCAGACCTGCAGGGACAGGGTGGTCAACTAATGAAAAACTGTTTTTT.

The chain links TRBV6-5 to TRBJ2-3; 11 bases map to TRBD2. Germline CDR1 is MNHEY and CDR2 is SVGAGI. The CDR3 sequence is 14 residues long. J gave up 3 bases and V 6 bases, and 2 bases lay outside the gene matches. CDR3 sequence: CASSPSGRTDTQYF. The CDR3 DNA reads TGTGCCAGCAGCCCTAGCGGGAGGACAGATACGCAGTATTTT.

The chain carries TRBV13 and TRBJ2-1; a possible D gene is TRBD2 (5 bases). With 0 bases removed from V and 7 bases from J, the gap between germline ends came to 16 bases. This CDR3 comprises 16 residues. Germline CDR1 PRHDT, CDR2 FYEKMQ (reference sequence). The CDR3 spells CASSLGWPSRGNEQFF. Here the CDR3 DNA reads TGTGCCAGCAGCTTAGGATGGCCTAGCAGAGGGAATGAGCAGTTCTTC.

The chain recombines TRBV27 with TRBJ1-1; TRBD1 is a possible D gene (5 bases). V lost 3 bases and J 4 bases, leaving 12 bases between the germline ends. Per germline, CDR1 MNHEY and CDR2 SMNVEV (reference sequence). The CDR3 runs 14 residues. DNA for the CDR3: TGTGCCAGCAGTTTTTACCAGGGAACCACTGAAGCTTTCTTT. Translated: CASSFYQGTTEAFF.

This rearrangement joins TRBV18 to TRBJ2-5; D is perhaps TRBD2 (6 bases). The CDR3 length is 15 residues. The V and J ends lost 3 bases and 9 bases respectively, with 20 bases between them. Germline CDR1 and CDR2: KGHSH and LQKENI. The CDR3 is CASSPNRDWDLAQYF. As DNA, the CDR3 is TGTGCCAGCTCACCGAACCGGGACTGGGATTTGGCCCAGTACTTC.

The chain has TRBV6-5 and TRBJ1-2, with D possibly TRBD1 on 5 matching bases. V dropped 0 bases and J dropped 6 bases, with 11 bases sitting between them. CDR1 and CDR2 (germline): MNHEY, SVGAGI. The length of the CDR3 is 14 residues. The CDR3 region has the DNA TGTGCCAGCAGTTACTCGATAGGGGAAAATGGCTACACCTTC. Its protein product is CASSYSIGENGYTF.

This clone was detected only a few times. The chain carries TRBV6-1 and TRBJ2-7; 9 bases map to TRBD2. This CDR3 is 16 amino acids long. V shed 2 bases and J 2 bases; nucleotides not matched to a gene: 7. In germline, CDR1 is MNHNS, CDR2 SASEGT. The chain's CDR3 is CASSEWGLADTYEQYF. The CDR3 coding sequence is TGTGCCAGCAGTGAATGGGGACTAGCCGATACCTACGAGCAGTACTTC.

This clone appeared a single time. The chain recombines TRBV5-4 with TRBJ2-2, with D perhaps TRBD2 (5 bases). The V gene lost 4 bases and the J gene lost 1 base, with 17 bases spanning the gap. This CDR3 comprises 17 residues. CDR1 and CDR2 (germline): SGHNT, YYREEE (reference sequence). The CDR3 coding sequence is TGTGCCAGCAGCCCGGGCTGGGAGTGGATGAACACCGGGGAGCTGTTTTTT. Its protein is CASSPGWEWMNTGELFF.

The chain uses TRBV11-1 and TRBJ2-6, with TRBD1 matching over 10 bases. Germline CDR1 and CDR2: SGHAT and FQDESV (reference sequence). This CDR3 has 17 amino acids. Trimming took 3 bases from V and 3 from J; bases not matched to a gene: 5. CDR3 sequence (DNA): TGTGCCAGCAGCTTCCGGGACAGGGGCCATGGGGCCAACGTCCTGACTTTC. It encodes CASSFRDRGHGANVLTF.

The CDR3 here is CASSLGGGRGNGYTF. The DNA for the CDR3 is TGTGCCAGCAGTTTAGGAGGGGGCCGTGGGAATGGCTACACCTTC. The rearrangement joins TRBV28 to TRBJ1-2, with 7 bases that match TRBD1. Trimming cost V 2 bases and J 6 bases; bases outside gene matches: 9. The CDR3 runs 15 residues. Looked up from germline, CDR1 is MDHEN and CDR2 is SYDVKM.

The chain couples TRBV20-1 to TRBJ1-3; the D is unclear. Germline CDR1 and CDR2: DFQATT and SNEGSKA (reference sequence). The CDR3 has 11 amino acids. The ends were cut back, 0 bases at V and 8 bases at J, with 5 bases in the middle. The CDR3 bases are TGCAGTGCTAGAGATGACTACACCATATATTTT. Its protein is CSARDDYTIYF.

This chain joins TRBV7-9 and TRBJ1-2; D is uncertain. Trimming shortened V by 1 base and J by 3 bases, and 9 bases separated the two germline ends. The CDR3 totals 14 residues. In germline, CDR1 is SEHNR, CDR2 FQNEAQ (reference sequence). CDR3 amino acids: CASSLEYSYYGYTF. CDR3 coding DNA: TGTGCCAGCAGCTTAGAGTACAGCTACTATGGCTACACCTTC.

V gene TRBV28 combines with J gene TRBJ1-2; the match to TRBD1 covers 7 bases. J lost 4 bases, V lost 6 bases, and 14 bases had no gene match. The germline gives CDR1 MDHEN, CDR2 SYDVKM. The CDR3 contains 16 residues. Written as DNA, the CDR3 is TGTGCCAGCAGATTCCCGGGAGGGGGCGGCGGCTATGGCTACACCTTC. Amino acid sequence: CASRFPGGGGGYGYTF.

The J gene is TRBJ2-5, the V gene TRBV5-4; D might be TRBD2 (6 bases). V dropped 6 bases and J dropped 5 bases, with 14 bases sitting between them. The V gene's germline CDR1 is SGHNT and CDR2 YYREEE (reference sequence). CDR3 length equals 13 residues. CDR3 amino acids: CASMGPSAETQYF. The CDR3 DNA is TGTGCCAGCATGGGGCCTAGCGCCGAGACCCAGTACTTC.

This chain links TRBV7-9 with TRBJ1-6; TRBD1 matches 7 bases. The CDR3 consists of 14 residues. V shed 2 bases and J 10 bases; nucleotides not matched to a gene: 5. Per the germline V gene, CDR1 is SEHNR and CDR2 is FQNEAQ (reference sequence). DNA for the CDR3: TGTGCCAGCAGCTTAAGACAGGGTGGATCACCCCTCCACTTT. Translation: CASSLRQGGSPLHF.

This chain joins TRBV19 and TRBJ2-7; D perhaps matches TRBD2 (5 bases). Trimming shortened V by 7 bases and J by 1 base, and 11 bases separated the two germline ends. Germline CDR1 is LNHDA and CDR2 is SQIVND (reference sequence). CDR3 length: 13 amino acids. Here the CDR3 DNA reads TGTGCCAGTACCCCGGAGGATTCCTACGAGCAGTACTTC. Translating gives CASTPEDSYEQYF.

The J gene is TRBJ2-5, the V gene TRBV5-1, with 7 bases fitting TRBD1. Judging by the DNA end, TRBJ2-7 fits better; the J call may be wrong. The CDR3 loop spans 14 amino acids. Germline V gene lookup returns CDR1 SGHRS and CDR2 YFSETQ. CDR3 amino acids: CASSPSDRFYEQYF. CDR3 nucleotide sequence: TGCGCCAGCAGCCCTTCGGACAGGTTCTACGAGCAGTACTTC.

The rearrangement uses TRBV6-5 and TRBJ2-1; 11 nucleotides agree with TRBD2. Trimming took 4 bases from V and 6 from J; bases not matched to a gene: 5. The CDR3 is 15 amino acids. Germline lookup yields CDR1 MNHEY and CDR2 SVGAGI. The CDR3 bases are TGTGCCAGCAGTTGGGGAACTAGCGGGAGCAATGAGCAGTTCTTC. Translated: CASSWGTSGSNEQFF.

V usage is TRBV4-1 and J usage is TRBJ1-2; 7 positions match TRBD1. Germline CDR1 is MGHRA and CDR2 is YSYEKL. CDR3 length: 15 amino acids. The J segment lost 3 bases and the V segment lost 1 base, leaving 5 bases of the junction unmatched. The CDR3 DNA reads TGCGCCAGCAGCCAAGTAGCCAGGGGGGACTATGGCTACACCTTC. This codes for CASSQVARGDYGYTF.